Detailed here is one T cell receptor beta chain. Its specific antigen is unknown. Qualities for individual bases were not recorded, and no much larger clone is one base off. The method was the immunoSEQ multiplex PCR assay. The deep sequencing platform assayed roughly 10^5 TCR templates per sample. Genomic DNA extracted from sorted T cells was the material used for TCRbeta CDR3 sequencing. The authors' analysis ran thus. The R programming language was used for clonal analysis of TCRbeta CDR3 data. Alloreactive CD4+ and CD8+ clones were identified by comparing unstimulated samples to CFSE-low samples taken after the reaction. By matching sequences to the repertoires of sorted unstimulated Treg and non-Treg cells, each alloreactive CD4+ clone was assigned a regulatory or non-regulatory origin. TCRdb obtained this table from immuneACCESS and retained in-frame rearrangements with V and J assigned. These tables miss some clones; where compared with another copy, unresolved V genes account for less than half of the shortfall, and the remainder is unexplained. V, J and clone size derive from that table, while D and trimming were established from the DNA sequence. The sample table shows approximately 100,000 clones, and 92% are seen once. Under 0.75% of the sample belongs to the ten largest clones.

Sorted unstimulated T cells, along with proliferating T cells recovered from mixed lymphocyte reactions, underwent TCRbeta CDR3 sequencing. Fresh whole blood from over eight HLA-typed healthy donors served as the source for isolating PBMCs. To map where alloreactive clones came from, CD4+ regulatory T cells in the unstimulated state were FACS-sorted. This sample stems from a study of siplizumab effects on memory and regulatory T cells (dated by TCRdb to between 2019 and 2020). Background on the whole study: The effect of the anti-CD2 antibody siplizumab on alloreactive T-cell subsets was examined in allogeneic mixed lymphocyte reactions constructed from human PBMCs.

On the study overall, not on this receptor specifically: About 75-96% of proliferating CD4+ or CD8+ clones could not be given a naive or memory phenotype. The suppressive function of proliferating Tregs from siplizumab cultures was not functionally confirmed. Unstimulated naive T cells appeared to be more diverse than memory T cells, and naive cells seemed to make a substantial contribution to the alloresponse. The cumulative frequency of alloreactive sequences that could be traced back to unstimulated CD4+ memory T cells was significantly reduced by siplizumab. Among mappable alloreactive CD4+ clones, the Treg-derived fraction averaged around 69% with siplizumab versus about 25% in control reactions. Sequences below about 10^-5 frequency were poorly captured, so only a minor fraction of alloreactive clones could be mapped to unstimulated subsets.

Per the germline V gene, SGHRS is the CDR1 and YFSETQ is the CDR2. Between the V and J ends, shortened by 5 bases and 6 bases respectively, the junction contains 11 bases. The CDR3 covers 12 residues, taking in both the cysteine and the phenylalanine. Kept here is only the CDR3 DNA, which spans 36 bases and is read in frame from base 1. The rearrangement combines TRBV5-1 with TRBJ1-1; the best D guess is TRBD1, with 5 bases matching. This clonotype was obtained from a human donor in good health. The sequencing input was Tregs sorted from blood. The DNA is as follows: TGCGCCAGCAGTAGCGGGGGTGCTGAAGCTTTCTTT. The resulting protein is CASSSGGAEAFF.